This T cell receptor (beta chain) came from a study of cytomegalovirus exposure and HLA in healthy donors. Notes on the study in general: It was found in a later analysis that first-cohort TCR clusters tended to co-occur in the 120 validation repertoires. Reports showed the classifier diagnosing cytomegalovirus status with high specificity and sensitivity.

These donors were members of the 120-subject validation cohort, a group separate from the approximately 620-subject first cohort. As regards this clone: Antigen specificity is unknown.

Sequencing used immunoSEQ multiplex PCR; TCRdb keeps in-frame clones, though not all of them. Of approximately 160,000 clones in the sample, approximately 96% were seen once. This receptor was taken from a woman aged 18-35 years in good health and CMV-seronegative. Sequences were obtained from PBMCs.

The CDR3 sequence is CASSSLIRRYEQYF. For the CDR3, the DNA is TGTGCCAGCAGCTCATTAATCCGTCGGTACGAGCAGTACTTC. The chain is built from TRBV5-6 and TRBJ2-7; D gene unclear. CDR1 is SGHDT, CDR2 YYEEEE, per germline. V gave up 3 bases and J gave up 4 bases, with 14 bases separating them. This CDR3 has 14 amino acids. The entire variable domain, with the rest obtained from reference TRBV5-6 and TRBJ2-7, is as follows: DAGVTQSPTHLIKTRGQQVTLRCSPKSGHDTVSWYQQALGQGPQFIFQYYEEEERQRGNFPDRFSGHQFPNYSSELNVNALLLGDSALYLCASSSLIRRYEQYFGPGTRLTVT.